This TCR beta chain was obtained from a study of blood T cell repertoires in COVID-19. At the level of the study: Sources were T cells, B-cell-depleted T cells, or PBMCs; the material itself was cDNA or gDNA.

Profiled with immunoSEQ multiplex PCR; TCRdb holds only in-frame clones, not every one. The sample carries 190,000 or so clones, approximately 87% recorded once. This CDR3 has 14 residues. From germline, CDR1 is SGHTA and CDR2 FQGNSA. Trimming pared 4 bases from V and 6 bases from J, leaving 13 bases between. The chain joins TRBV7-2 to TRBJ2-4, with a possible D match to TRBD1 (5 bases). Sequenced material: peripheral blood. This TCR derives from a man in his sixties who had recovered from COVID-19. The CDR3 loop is CASSSGQGRNIQYF. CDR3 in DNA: TGTGCCAGCAGCTCCGGACAAGGAAGAAACATTCAGTACTTC.